This section outlines one T cell receptor (beta chain) sequence together with its context. V lost 6 bases, J lost 4 bases, and 7 bases lay in between. CDR1 MNHNS and CDR2 SASEGT come from the germline V gene. There are 13 residues in the CDR3. Autoimmune disease history or systemic immunosuppression led to patients being barred. Produced via immunoSEQ multiplex PCR; TCRdb's table is partial and in-frame only. This sample has 65,000 to 80,000 clones; just over 90% occur once, and the top ten carry 2% to 2.5%. The record originates from a study of OX40 agonist ivuxolimab in advanced cancers. Here the sequenced sample was CD4+ or CD8+ T cells sorted from blood, taken in a trial of the OX40 agonist ivuxolimab. This chain connects TRBV6-1 to TRBJ1-6, with unresolved D. This TCR derives from an adult with an advanced solid tumor such as melanoma, head and neck, liver or kidney cancer. In DNA, the CDR3 is TGTGCCAGCAGCACCCCTTATAATTCACCCCTCCACTTT. Its translation is CASSTPYNSPLHF.